This T cell receptor (beta chain) originates from a study of neurological immune-mediated disorders. Overall study results and limits: Phylogenetically, 18 of 34 multiple sclerosis patients' repertoires fell into one related-CDR3 cluster, a possible signature.

This clonotype was counted between two and nine times. Its antigen remains unidentified. From 15-18 subjects, each sequencing run yielded over 160 million TCR-beta sequences. One entry per CDR3 protein, called by TCRdb with MiXCR from the 5' RACE reads. The sample lists 54,000 or so distinct CDR3 sequences; 3.5% were seen once. The ends were cut back, 7 bases at V and 7 bases at J, with 19 bases in the middle. The CDR3 runs to 14 residues. Germline CDR1 is MNHEY and CDR2 is SVGEGT. The sequence came from a woman aged 25-40 years with multiple sclerosis. The sequenced material came from PBMCs. The rearrangement links TRBV6-2 or TRBV6-3 to TRBJ2-5; D tentatively fits TRBD1 or TRBD2 (6 bases each). CDR3 protein: CASIPTGRGGTQYF. Written as DNA, the CDR3 is TGTGCCAGCATCCCGACAGGCAGGGGAGGGACCCAGTACTTC.